These 8 T cell receptor beta chains came from one sample sequenced in a study of T-cell memory formation after mild COVID-19. TCRdb processed the 5' RACE reads anew with MiXCR; each CDR3 protein has one entry. This table has 300,000 to 350,000 distinct CDR3 sequences, just under 20% appearing once. Material: PBMCs or a T cell subset sorted from them (not recorded which). The source of these receptors is a man between 18 and 29 years old who had mild COVID-19 (a few samples of this study predate the infection). Cell type and time point are not known.

The chain is built from TRBV6-6 and TRBJ2-7; possible D gene TRBD2, 6 bases. The V and J ends lost 5 bases and 0 bases respectively, with 14 bases between them. Germline CDR1 reads MNHNY; CDR2 reads SVGAGI (reference sequence). The CDR3 is 15 amino acids. DNA for the CDR3: TGTGCCAGCAGTCTCGGGACTCCCATCTCCTACGAGCAGTACTTC. Translation gives CASSLGTPISYEQYF.

V usage is TRBV4-1 and J usage is TRBJ2-3, with 8 bases aligning to TRBD2. V gave up 1 base and J gave up 0 bases; unmatched junction bases: 3. The CDR3 is made up of 16 amino acids. Germline V lookup: CDR1 MGHRA, CDR2 YSYEKL. The CDR3 DNA reads as TGCGCCAGCAGCCAAGGACTAGCGATAAGCACAGATACGCAGTATTTT. Its translation is CASSQGLAISTDTQYF.

The table lists this clonotype with a few counts. The chain has TRBV11-2 and TRBJ2-1; 8 bases are a match to TRBD2. Germline CDR1 reads SGHAT; CDR2 reads FQNNGV. V was clipped by 3 bases and J by 8 bases; unmatched bases: 12. The CDR3 spans 16 residues. The CDR3 here is CASSFISGGPLHEQFF. The CDR3 DNA sequence: TGTGCCAGCAGCTTTATTTCGGGGGGGCCTCTCCATGAGCAGTTCTTC.

The genes are TRBV5-5 and TRBJ2-7; 11 positions match TRBD1. CDR1 and CDR2 (germline): SGHKS, YYEKEE (reference sequence). J gave up 2 bases and V 3 bases, and 1 base lay outside the gene matches. CDR3 length: 14 residues. The CDR3, as DNA: TGTGCCAGCAGCTGGGGACAGGGGGCCTACGAGCAGTACGTC. Encoded protein: CASSWGQGAYEQYV.

This clonotype was picked up a small number of times. The chain links TRBV7-2 to TRBJ2-3, with a possible D match to TRBD1 (5 bases). In germline, CDR1 is SGHTA, CDR2 FQGNSA. CDR3 length: 17 residues. The V and J ends lost 1 base and 2 bases respectively, with 16 bases between them. The CDR3 loop is CASSLEGFGLLTDTQYF. CDR3 in DNA: TGTGCCAGCAGCTTAGAGGGGTTTGGGCTACTCACAGATACGCAGTATTTT.

The chain has TRBV6-5 and TRBJ1-2; 7 bases map to TRBD1. The CDR3 spans 15 residues. V shed 6 bases, J shed 7 bases, and the junction held 14 bases outside the gene matches. Germline CDR1 reads MNHEY; CDR2 reads SVGAGI. CDR3 amino acids: CASRKDTGAGGGYTF. CDR3 sequence (DNA): TGTGCCAGCAGAAAAGACACAGGGGCTGGGGGTGGCTACACCTTC.

This clonotype was seen many times. The rearrangement links TRBV5-1 to TRBJ1-4; the D gene is possibly TRBD1 (6 bases). The CDR3 consists of 15 residues. Germline lookup yields CDR1 SGHRS and CDR2 YFSETQ. V lost 0 bases and J lost 8, with 14 bases in between. Written as DNA, the CDR3 is TGCGCCAGCAGCTTGGTTTCAGGGGCAGGGGAAAAACTGTTTTTT. It yields the protein CASSLVSGAGEKLFF.

The CDR3 coding sequence is TGTGCCAGCAGCCAAAGTAGCTCCCGGTTCTTC. Its protein is CASSQSSSRFF. This rearrangement joins TRBV3-1 to TRBJ2-1; D remains unclear. Trimming pared 2 bases from V and 15 bases from J, leaving 11 bases between. Germline-derived CDR1 and CDR2 are LGHDT and YNNKEL (reference sequence). This CDR3 is built from 11 residues.